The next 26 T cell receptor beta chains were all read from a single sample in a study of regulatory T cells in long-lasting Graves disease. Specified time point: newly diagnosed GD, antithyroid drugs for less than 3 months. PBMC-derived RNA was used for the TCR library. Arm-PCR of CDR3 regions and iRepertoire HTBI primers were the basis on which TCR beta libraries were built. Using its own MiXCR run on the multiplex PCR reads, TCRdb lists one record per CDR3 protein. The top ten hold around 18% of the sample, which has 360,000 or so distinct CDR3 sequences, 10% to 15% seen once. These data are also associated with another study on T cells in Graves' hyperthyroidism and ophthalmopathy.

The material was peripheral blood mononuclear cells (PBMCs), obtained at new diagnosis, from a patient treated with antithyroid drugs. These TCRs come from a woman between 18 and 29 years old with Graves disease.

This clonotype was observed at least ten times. CDR3 residues: CASSSGTSERETQYF. CDR3 bases: TGTGCCAGCAGCTCCGGGACTAGCGAACGGGAGACCCAGTACTTC. The chain couples TRBV11-3 to TRBJ2-5; 10 bases line up with TRBD2. Germline values: CDR1 SGHNT, CDR2 YENEEA. The CDR3 has 15 amino acids. Trimming took 4 bases from V and 5 from J; bases not matched to a gene: 7.

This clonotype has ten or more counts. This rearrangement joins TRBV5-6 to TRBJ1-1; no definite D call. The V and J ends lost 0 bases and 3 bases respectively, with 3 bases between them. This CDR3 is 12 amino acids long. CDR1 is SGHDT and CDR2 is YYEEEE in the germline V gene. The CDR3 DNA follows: TGTGCCAGCAGCTTGGTCCACACTGAAGCTTTCTTT. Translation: CASSLVHTEAFF.

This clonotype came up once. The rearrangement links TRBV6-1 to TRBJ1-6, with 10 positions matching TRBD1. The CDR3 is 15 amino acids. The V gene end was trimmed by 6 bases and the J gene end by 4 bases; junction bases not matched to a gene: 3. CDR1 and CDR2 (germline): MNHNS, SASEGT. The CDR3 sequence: CASSGQGVYNSPLHF. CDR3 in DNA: TGTGCCAGCAGCGGACAGGGGGTGTATAATTCACCCCTCCACTTT.

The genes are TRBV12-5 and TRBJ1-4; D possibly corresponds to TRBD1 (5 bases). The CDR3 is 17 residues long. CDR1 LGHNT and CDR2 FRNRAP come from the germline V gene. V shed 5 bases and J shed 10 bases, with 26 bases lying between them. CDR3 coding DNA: TGTGCTAGTGGTCCCTATGGATCGGGGACCGGAGACGGAAAACTGTTTTTT. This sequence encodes CASGPYGSGTGDGKLFF.

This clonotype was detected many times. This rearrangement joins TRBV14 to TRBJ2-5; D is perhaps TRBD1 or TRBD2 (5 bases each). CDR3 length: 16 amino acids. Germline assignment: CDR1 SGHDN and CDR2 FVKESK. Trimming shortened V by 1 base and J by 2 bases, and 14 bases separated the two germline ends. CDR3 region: CASSQGLEGIQETQYF. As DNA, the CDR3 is TGTGCCAGCAGCCAAGGCCTCGAGGGGATTCAAGAGACCCAGTACTTC.

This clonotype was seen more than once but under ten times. The DNA for the CDR3 is TGCAGTGCCGCCAGGGGGGCTGATGGCTACACCTTC. This codes for CSAARGADGYTF. The chain uses TRBV20-1 and TRBJ1-2, with 7 bases that match TRBD1. The germline gives CDR1 DFQATT, CDR2 SNEGSKA (reference sequence). The CDR3 has 12 residues. V shed 6 bases, J shed 6 bases, and the junction held 7 bases outside the gene matches.

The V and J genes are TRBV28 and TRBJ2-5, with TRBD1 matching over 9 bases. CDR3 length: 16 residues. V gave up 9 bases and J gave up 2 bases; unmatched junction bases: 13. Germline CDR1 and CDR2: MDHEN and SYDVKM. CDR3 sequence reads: CARTRDREKPQETQYF. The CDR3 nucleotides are TGTGCCAGAACCCGGGACAGGGAAAAACCTCAAGAGACCCAGTACTTC.

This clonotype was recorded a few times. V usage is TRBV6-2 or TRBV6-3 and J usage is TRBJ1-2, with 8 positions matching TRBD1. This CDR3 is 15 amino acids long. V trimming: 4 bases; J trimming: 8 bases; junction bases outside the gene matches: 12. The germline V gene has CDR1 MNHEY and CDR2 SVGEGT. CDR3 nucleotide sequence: TGTGCCAGCAGTTCCGATACCGGGACAGGCTCCGGCTACACCTTC. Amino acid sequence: CASSSDTGTGSGYTF.

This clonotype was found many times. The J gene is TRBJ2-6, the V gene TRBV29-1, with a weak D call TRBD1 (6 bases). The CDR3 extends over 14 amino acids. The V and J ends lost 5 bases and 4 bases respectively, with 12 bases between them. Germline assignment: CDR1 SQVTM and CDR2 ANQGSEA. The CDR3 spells CSVYDRSGANVLTF. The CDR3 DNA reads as TGCAGCGTTTATGACAGGTCGGGGGCCAACGTCCTGACTTTC. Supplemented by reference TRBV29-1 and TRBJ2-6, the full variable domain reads SAVISQKPSRDICQRGTSLTIQCQVDSQVTMMFWYRQQPGQSLTLIATANQGSEATYESGFVIDKFPISRPNLTFSTLTVSNMSPEDSSIYLCSVYDRSGANVLTFGAGSRLTVL.

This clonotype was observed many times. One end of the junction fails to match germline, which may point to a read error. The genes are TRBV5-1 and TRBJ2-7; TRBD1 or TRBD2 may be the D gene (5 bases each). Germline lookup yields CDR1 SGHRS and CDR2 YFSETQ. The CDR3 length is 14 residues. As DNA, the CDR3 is TGTGCCAGCAGCTTCGAGGGGTCCTCCTACGAGCAGTACTTC. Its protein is CASSFEGSSYEQYF.

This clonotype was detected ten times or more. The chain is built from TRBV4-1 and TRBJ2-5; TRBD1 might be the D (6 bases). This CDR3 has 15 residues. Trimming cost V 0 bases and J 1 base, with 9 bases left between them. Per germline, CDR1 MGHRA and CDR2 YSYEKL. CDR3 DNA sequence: TGCGCCAGCAGCCAAGATACCAGGGGCCAAGAGACCCAGTACTTC. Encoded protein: CASSQDTRGQETQYF.

The CDR3 spells CASSLTGGGRALEQFF. CDR3 DNA sequence: TGTGCCAGCAGCTTAACCGGTGGGGGGAGGGCTTTGGAGCAGTTCTTC. The chain joins TRBV7-9 to TRBJ2-1; 7 bases agree with TRBD2. Germline CDR1 and CDR2: SEHNR and FQNEAQ (reference sequence). Unmatched junction bases numbered 14, after V lost 2 bases and J lost 10 bases. The CDR3 loop spans 16 amino acids.

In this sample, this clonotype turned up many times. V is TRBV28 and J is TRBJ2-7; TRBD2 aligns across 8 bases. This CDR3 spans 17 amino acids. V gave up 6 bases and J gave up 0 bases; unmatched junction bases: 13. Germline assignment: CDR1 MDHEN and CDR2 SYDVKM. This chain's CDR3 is CASSPGHGREDSYEQYF. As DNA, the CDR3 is TGTGCCAGCAGCCCAGGGCACGGGCGGGAGGACTCCTACGAGCAGTACTTC. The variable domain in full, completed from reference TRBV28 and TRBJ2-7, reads DVKVTQSSRYLVKRTGEKVFLECVQDMDHENMFWYRQDPGLGLRLIYFSYDVKMKEKGDIPEGYSVSREKKERFSLILESASTNQTSMYLCASSPGHGREDSYEQYFGPGTRLTVT.

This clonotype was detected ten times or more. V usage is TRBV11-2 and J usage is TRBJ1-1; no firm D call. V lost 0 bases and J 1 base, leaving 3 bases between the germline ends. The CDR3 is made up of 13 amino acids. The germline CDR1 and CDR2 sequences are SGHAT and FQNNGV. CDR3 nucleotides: TGTGCCAGCAGCTTAGAGCGGAACACTGAAGCTTTCTTT. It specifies CASSLERNTEAFF.

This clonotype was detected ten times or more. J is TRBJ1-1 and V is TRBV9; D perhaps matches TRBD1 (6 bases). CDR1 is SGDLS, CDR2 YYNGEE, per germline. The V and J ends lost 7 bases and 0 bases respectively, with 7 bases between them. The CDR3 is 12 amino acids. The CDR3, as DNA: TGTGCCAGCGGGACACTGAACACTGAAGCTTTCTTT. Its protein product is CASGTLNTEAFF. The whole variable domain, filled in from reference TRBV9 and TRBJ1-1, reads DSGVTQTPKHLITATGQRVTLRCSPRSGDLSVYWYQQSLDQGLQFLIQYYNGEERAKGNILERFSAQQFPDLHSELNLSSLELGDSALYFCASGTLNTEAFFGQGTRLTVV.

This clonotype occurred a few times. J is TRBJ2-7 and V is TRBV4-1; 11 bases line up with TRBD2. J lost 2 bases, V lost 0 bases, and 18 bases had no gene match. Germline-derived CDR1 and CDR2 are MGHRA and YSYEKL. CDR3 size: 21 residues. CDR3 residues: CASSQDWDSGRASLRTYEQYF. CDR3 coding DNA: TGCGCCAGCAGCCAAGATTGGGATAGCGGGAGGGCCTCCCTAAGAACCTACGAGCAGTACTTC.

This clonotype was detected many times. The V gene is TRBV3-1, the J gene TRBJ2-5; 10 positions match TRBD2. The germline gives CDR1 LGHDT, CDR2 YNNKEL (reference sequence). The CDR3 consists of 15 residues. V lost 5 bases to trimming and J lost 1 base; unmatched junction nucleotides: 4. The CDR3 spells CASSSASGGQETQYF. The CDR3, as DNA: TGTGCCAGCAGCTCGGCTAGCGGGGGCCAAGAGACCCAGTACTTC.

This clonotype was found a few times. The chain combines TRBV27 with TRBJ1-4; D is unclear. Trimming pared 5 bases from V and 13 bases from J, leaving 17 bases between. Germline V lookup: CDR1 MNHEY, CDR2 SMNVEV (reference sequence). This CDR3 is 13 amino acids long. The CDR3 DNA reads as TGTGCCAGCAGTCCCGCCCCGGGTCCCCTACTGTTTTTT. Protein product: CASSPAPGPLLFF.

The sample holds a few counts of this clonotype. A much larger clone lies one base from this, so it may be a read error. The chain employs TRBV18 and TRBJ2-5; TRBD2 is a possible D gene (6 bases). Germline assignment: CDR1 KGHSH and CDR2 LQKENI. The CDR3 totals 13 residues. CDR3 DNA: TGTGCCAGCTCATCACCGACTAGGAGGGCCCAGTACTTC. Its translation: CASSSPTRRAQYF.

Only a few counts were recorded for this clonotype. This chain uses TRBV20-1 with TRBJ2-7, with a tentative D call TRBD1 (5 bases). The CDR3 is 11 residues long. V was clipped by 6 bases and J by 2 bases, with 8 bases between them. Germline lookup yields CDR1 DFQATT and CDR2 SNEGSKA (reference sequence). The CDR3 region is CSARQTYEQYF. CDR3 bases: TGCAGTGCCCGACAGACCTACGAGCAGTACTTC.

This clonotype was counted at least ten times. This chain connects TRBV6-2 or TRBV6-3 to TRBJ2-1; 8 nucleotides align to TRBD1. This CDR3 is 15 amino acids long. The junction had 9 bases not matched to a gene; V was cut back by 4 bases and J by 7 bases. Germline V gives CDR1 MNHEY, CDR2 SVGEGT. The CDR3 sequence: CASSFGRGHSNEQFF. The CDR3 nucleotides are TGTGCCAGCAGTTTCGGCAGGGGGCATTCGAATGAGCAGTTCTTC.

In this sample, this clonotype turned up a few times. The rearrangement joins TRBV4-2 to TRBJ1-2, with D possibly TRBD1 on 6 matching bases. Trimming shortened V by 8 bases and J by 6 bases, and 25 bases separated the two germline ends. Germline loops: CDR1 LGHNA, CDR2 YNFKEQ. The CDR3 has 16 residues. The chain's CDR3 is CASHERGGRKRNGYTF. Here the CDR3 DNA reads TGTGCCAGCCATGAAAGAGGGGGGAGGAAACGTAATGGCTACACCTTC.

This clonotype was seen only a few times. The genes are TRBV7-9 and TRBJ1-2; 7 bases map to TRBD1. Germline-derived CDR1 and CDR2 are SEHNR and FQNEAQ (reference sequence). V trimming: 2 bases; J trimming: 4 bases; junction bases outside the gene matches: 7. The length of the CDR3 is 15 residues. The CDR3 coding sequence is TGTGCCAGCAGCTTATCGACAGGGCTGGCCTATGGCTACACCTTC. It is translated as CASSLSTGLAYGYTF.

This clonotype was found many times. For the CDR3, the DNA is TGTGCCAGCCGCTACCTATTTAGGACAGGCGGCGACTATGGCTACACCTTC. Its translation: CASRYLFRTGGDYGYTF. The rearrangement joins TRBV6-1 to TRBJ1-2, with 7 positions matching TRBD1. The germline V gene encodes CDR1 MNHNS and CDR2 SASEGT. CDR3 length: 17 amino acids. The V segment lost 8 bases and the J segment 3 bases; nucleotides outside the gene matches: 18.

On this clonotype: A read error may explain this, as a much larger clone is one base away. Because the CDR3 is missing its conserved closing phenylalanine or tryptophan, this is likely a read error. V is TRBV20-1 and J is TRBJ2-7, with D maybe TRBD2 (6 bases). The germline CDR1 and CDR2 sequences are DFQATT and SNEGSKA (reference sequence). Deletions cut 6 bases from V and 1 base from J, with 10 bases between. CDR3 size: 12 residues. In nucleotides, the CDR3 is TGCAGTGCCCTAGGACTATCCTACGAGCAGTACTCC. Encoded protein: CSALGLSYEQYS.

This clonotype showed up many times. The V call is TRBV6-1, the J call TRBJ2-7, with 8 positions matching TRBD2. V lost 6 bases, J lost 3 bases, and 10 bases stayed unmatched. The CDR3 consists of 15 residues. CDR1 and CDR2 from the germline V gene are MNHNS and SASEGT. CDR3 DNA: TGTGCCAGCAGGTCCAGCGGGAGACCTCTCTACGAGCAGTACTTC. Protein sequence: CASRSSGRPLYEQYF.